This TCR beta chain emerged from a study of T-cell reconstitution after alpha-beta-depleted transplantation in children. The CDR3 has 14 residues. Germline values: CDR1 SGHKS, CDR2 YYEKEE (reference sequence). V was trimmed by 0 bases and J by 0 bases, leaving 4 bases between them. Unique molecular identifiers were used to barcode this TCRbeta library. TCRdb ran MiXCR on the PCR reads and lists one entry per CDR3 protein. The repertoire has just under 550,000 distinct CDR3 sequences, around 19% of them found once; the top ten carry 2.5% to 3.5%. The genes are TRBV5-5 and TRBJ2-4; D gene uncertain. This TCR was recovered from a human donor who donated a stem cell graft to a child with acute lymphoblastic leukemia. The sample consisted of PBMCs from the stem cell graft donor, taken from the stem cell graft. The CDR3 DNA reads as TGTGCCAGCAGCTTGGTTATAGCCAAAAACATTCAGTACTTC. It yields the protein CASSLVIAKNIQYF.